This TCR beta chain is from a study of T cells after posttransplantation cyclophosphamide. Study-wide results and limits: Recipient CMV seropositivity and CMV reactivation strongly tracked TRB clonality.

Busulfan-fludarabine conditioning, marrow transplant, and cyclophosphamide on days +3 and +4 were administered. Generated by immunoSEQ multiplex PCR, the TCRdb table keeps only in-frame clones and is missing some. This table has tens of thousands of clones, over 75% appearing once. The CDR3 totals 16 residues. The V gene lost 5 bases and the J gene lost 8 bases, with 22 bases spanning the gap. CDR1 and CDR2 (germline): SGHVS, FNYEAQ. Note on this clone: Its antigen remains unidentified.

The receptor's source is a female patient aged 40-50 years who received an allogeneic stem cell transplant from a related donor, was CMV-positive, and had no GVHD. Some T cells could come from the graft donor. The chain recombines TRBV7-6 with TRBJ1-3; possibly TRBD1 for D (5 bases). The sequenced sample was CD4+ T cells sorted from blood, obtained approximately 2,000 days after a stem cell transplant with posttransplant cyclophosphamide. CDR3 sequence: CASSLRGDSRTDTIYF. Here the CDR3 DNA reads TGTGCCAGCAGCCTCCGGGGGGATTCCAGGACGGACACCATATATTTT.